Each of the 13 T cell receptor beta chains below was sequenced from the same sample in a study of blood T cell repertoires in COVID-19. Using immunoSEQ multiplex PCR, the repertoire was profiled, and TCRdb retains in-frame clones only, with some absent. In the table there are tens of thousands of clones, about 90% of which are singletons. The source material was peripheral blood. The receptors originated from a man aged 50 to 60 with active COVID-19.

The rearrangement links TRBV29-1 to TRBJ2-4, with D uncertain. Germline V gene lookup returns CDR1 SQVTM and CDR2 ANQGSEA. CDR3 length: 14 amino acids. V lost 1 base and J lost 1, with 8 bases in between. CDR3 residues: CSVEVAVAKNIQYF. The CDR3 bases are TGCAGCGTTGAAGTGGCGGTGGCCAAAAACATTCAGTACTTC.

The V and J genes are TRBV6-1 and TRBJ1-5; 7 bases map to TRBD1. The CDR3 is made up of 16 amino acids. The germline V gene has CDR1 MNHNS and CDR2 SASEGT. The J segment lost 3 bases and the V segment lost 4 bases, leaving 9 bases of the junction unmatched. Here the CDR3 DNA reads TGTGCCAGCAGTGTATCCGGGACAGCCCACAATCAGCCCCAGCATTTT. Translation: CASSVSGTAHNQPQHF.

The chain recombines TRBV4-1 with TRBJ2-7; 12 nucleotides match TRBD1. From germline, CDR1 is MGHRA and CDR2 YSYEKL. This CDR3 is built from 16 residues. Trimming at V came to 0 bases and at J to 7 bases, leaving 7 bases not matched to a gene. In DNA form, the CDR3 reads TGCGCCAGCAGCCAAGATTCGGGACAGGGGGCGCATGAGCAGTACTTC. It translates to CASSQDSGQGAHEQYF.

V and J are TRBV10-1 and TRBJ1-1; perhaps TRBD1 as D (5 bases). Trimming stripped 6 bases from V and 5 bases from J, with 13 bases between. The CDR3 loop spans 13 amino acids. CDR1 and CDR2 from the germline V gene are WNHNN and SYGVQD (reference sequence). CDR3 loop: CASRAGTRTEAFF. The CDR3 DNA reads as TGCGCCAGCAGAGCCGGGACTAGGACTGAAGCTTTCTTT.

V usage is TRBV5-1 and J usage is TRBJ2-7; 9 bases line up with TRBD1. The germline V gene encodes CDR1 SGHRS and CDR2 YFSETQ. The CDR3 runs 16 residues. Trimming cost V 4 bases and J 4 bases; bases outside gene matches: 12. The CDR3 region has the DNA TGCGCCAGCAGCATCAACGTTAGGACAGGGGTGTACGAGCAGTACTTC. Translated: CASSINVRTGVYEQYF.

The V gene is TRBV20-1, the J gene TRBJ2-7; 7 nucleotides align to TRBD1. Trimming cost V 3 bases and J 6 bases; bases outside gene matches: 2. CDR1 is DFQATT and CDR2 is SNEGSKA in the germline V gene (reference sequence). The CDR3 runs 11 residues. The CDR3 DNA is TGCAGTGCTAGGACAGGGCTCGAGCAGTACTTC. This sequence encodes CSARTGLEQYF.

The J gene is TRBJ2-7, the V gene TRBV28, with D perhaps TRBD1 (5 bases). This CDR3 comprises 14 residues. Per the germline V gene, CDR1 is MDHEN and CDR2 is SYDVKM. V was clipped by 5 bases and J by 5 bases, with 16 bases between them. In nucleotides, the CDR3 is TGTGCCAGCAGTCCAGCTAGGACATCCCACGAGCAGTACTTC. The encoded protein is CASSPARTSHEQYF.

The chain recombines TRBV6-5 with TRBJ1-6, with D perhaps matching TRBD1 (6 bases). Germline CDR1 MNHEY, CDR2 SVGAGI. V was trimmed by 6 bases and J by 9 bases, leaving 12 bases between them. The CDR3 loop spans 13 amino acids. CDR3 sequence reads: CASRQGGVSPLHF. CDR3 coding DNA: TGTGCCAGCAGACAGGGTGGGGTTTCACCCCTCCACTTT.

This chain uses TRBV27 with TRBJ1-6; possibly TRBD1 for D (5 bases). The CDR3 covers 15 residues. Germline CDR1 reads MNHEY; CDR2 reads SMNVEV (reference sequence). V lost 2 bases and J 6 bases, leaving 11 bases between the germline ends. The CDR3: CASSLQGWGNSPLHF. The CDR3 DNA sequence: TGTGCCAGCAGTTTACAGGGCTGGGGTAATTCACCCCTCCACTTT.

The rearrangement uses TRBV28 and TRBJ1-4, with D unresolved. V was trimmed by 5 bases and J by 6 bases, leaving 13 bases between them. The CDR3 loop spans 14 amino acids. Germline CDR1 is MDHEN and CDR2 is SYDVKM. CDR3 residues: CASSASGGDEKLFF. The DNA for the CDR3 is TGTGCCAGCAGTGCCTCTGGAGGTGATGAAAAACTGTTTTTT. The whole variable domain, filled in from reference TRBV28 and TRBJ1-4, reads DVKVTQSSRYLVKRTGEKVFLECVQDMDHENMFWYRQDPGLGLRLIYFSYDVKMKEKGDIPEGYSVSREKKERFSLILESASTNQTSMYLCASSASGGDEKLFFGSGTQLSVL.

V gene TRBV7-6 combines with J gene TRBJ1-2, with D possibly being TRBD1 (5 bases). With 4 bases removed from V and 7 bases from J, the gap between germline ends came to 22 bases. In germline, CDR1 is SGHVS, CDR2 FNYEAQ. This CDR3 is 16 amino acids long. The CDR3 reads CASSSTGGAGIGGYTF. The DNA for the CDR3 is TGTGCCAGCAGCTCCACAGGAGGGGCAGGGATAGGTGGCTACACCTTC.

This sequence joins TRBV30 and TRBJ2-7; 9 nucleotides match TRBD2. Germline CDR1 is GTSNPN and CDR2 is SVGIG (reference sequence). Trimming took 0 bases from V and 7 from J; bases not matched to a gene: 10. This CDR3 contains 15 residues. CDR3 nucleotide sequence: TGTGCCTGGAGTGTTAAGACTAGCGGTTTAGGGGAGCAGTACTTC. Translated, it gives CAWSVKTSGLGEQYF.

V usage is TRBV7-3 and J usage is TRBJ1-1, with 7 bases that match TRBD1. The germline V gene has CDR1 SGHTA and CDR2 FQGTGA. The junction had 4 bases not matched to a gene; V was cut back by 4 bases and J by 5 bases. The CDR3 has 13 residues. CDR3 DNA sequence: TGTGCCAGCAGCTCCACAGGGGTGACTGAAGCTTTCTTT. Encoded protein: CASSSTGVTEAFF.